Shown below are 14 T cell receptor beta chains from a single sample sequenced in a study of cytomegalovirus exposure and HLA in healthy donors. 13 Jbeta primers and 60 Vbeta primers were used for the PCR. Produced via immunoSEQ multiplex PCR; TCRdb's table is partial and in-frame only. The table lists roughly 110,000 clones, more than 75% of them singletons. Input material: PBMCs. These TCRs come from a woman between 45 and 60 years old in good health and CMV-seropositive.

This rearrangement joins TRBV19 to TRBJ1-2; unclear D gene. The CDR3 sequence is 16 residues long. Trimming removed 6 bases from V and 0 bases from J, with 17 bases in between. Per the germline V gene, CDR1 is LNHDA and CDR2 is SQIVND (reference sequence). CDR3 region: CASSTYSSSANYGYTF. The CDR3 DNA reads TGTGCCAGTAGCACATATTCCTCATCTGCTAACTATGGCTACACCTTC.

The chain recombines TRBV30 with TRBJ1-1; D not certain. The V gene's germline CDR1 is GTSNPN and CDR2 SVGIG (reference sequence). CDR3 length: 11 amino acids. Trimming shortened V by 0 bases and J by 5 bases, and 4 bases separated the two germline ends. The CDR3 DNA follows: TGTGCCTGGAGTGTTTCTACTGAAGCTTTCTTT. It codes for CAWSVSTEAFF. Looking up the rest from reference TRBV30 and TRBJ1-1 gives the full variable domain: SQTIHQWPATLVQPVGSPLSLECTVEGTSNPNLYWYRQAAGRGLQLLFYSVGIGQISSEVPQNLSASRPQDRQFILSSKKLLLSDSGFYLCAWSVSTEAFFGQGTRLTVV.

The chain couples TRBV4-3 to TRBJ1-5; D not resolved. V lost 0 bases and J 2 bases, leaving 5 bases between the germline ends. Germline V gene data show CDR1 as LGHNA and CDR2 as YSLEER. This CDR3 is 14 amino acids long. The CDR3: CASSQDPGNQPQHF. DNA of the CDR3: TGCGCCAGCAGCCAAGATCCGGGCAATCAGCCCCAGCATTTT.

This clone was detected only once. This sequence joins TRBV5-1 and TRBJ2-7; 8 positions match TRBD2. CDR3 size: 16 residues. Trimming cost V 4 bases and J 0 bases; bases outside gene matches: 9. Germline V gene data show CDR1 as SGHRS and CDR2 as YFSETQ. CDR3 in amino acids: CASSPTGGTYSYEQYF. CDR3 nucleotides: TGCGCCAGCAGCCCGACGGGGGGGACTTACTCCTACGAGCAGTACTTC.

The chain combines TRBV19 with TRBJ2-7; 10 positions agree with TRBD1. From germline, CDR1 is LNHDA and CDR2 SQIVND (reference sequence). CDR3 size: 15 residues. V gave up 3 bases and J gave up 5 bases; unmatched junction bases: 7. The CDR3 sequence: CASSIVGTGDHEQYF. CDR3 DNA: TGTGCCAGTAGTATCGTCGGGACAGGGGATCACGAGCAGTACTTC.

The table lists this clone with a few counts. The J gene is TRBJ2-1, the V gene TRBV4-1; a weak D match, TRBD2 (6 bases). V was cut by 4 bases and J by 5 bases, with 9 bases left in between. Germline assignment: CDR1 MGHRA and CDR2 YSYEKL. The CDR3 totals 13 residues. CDR3 coding DNA: TGCGCCAGCAGCCTAGCGGAGCACAATGAGCAGTTCTTC. It codes for CASSLAEHNEQFF.

The chain couples TRBV5-4 to TRBJ2-3; TRBD2 matches at 12 bases. The V and J ends lost 4 bases and 0 bases, in that order; junction bases with no gene match: 9. The CDR3 has 18 residues. The V gene's germline CDR1 is SGHNT and CDR2 YYREEE (reference sequence). The CDR3 DNA is TGTGCCAGCAGCCACGGACTAGCGGGGTTCGCTAGCACAGATACGCAGTATTTT. The encoded protein is CASSHGLAGFASTDTQYF.

With respect to this clone: An end of the junction does not agree with germline; a read error may underlie this. The sample has other DNA sequences that encode this CDR3 too. The V and J genes are TRBV5-6 and TRBJ1-2; D is perhaps TRBD1 (6 bases). This CDR3 region has 15 residues. Germline-derived CDR1 and CDR2 are SGHDT and YYEEEE. CDR3 region: CASSLIRTDDYGYTF. The CDR3 DNA reads TGTGCCAGCAGCTTGATTCGGACAGACGACTACGGCTACACCTTC.

J is TRBJ1-1 and V is TRBV5-1; TRBD1 aligns across 8 bases. Germline values: CDR1 SGHRS, CDR2 YFSETQ. The length of the CDR3 is 15 residues. V lost 2 bases and J lost 4; bases outside the gene matches: 7. The CDR3 nucleotides read TGCGCCAGCAGCTTTTACAGGGGGAAGAGCACTGAAGCTTTCTTT. Its translation is CASSFYRGKSTEAFF.

The chain joins TRBV6-5 to TRBJ1-1; 8 bases map to TRBD1. The CDR3 contains 14 residues. Germline CDR1 reads MNHEY; CDR2 reads SVGAGI. Germline trimming cut 6 bases from V and 5 bases from J; bases unmatched to any gene: 8. The CDR3 DNA sequence: TGTGCCAGCAGCCGACAGGGGAGGGGGACTGAAGCTTTCTTT. Translated, it gives CASSRQGRGTEAFF.

The CDR3 DNA sequence: TGTGCCAGCAGCTACTTAGGCACCGGGGGTCCAGAGACCCAGTACTTC. It yields the protein CASSYLGTGGPETQYF. This chain links TRBV5-5 with TRBJ2-5; D is perhaps TRBD2 (6 bases). The V gene's germline CDR1 is SGHKS and CDR2 YYEKEE (reference sequence). The CDR3 sequence is 16 residues long. V dropped 3 bases and J dropped 4 bases, with 19 bases sitting between them.

The genes are TRBV6-1 and TRBJ2-3, with TRBD1 identical over 7 bases. The CDR3 is made up of 15 amino acids. V gave up 5 bases and J gave up 0 bases; unmatched junction bases: 5. Germline V lookup: CDR1 MNHNS, CDR2 SASEGT. CDR3 region: CASSQTGASTDTQYF. The CDR3 nucleotides are TGTGCCAGCAGTCAAACAGGGGCCAGCACAGATACGCAGTATTTT.

The chain recombines TRBV4-2 with TRBJ2-3; 10 nucleotides line up with TRBD2. The V segment lost 4 bases and the J segment 3 bases; nucleotides outside the gene matches: 4. The CDR3 loop spans 15 amino acids. Per germline, CDR1 LGHNA and CDR2 YNFKEQ. This CDR3 is CASSLASGGTDTQYF. CDR3 nucleotide sequence: TGTGCCAGCAGCCTGGCTAGCGGGGGTACAGATACGCAGTATTTT.

This chain links TRBV6-5 with TRBJ2-1, with 12 bases fitting TRBD2. CDR1 is MNHEY and CDR2 is SVGAGI in the germline V gene. This CDR3 has 15 amino acids. V lost 6 bases and J lost 3; bases outside the gene matches: 3. In DNA form, the CDR3 reads TGTGCCAGCAGCGAACTAGCGGGGGGCTACAATGAGCAGTTCTTC. It translates to CASSELAGGYNEQFF.